The 27 T cell receptor beta chains in this list originate from one sample, sequenced in a study of CDR3 diversity in severe acne. TCRdb reanalysed the PCR reads using MiXCR and keeps one entry per CDR3 protein. Of around 85,000 distinct CDR3 sequences listed, about 53% were seen once; the top ten hold 11%. The sample comprised blood. The receptor source for this set is a male donor with severe acne vulgaris.

This clonotype was recorded many times. V is TRBV10-1 and J is TRBJ2-7; 12 nucleotides match TRBD2. In germline, CDR1 is WNHNN, CDR2 SYGVQD (reference sequence). J gave up 4 bases and V 7 bases, and 14 bases lay outside the gene matches. The CDR3 runs 17 residues. Here the CDR3 reads CASKQTSGRMTSYEQYV. The CDR3 DNA reads as TGCGCCAGCAAGCAAACTAGCGGGAGGATGACCTCATACGAGCAGTACGTC.

The chain couples TRBV15 to TRBJ1-6; D is ambiguous. From germline, CDR1 is LNHNV and CDR2 YYDKDF (reference sequence). The length of the CDR3 is 19 residues. V lost 0 bases and J lost 0, with 15 bases in between. The CDR3 protein is CATSRDVRPQSSYNSPLHF. Written as DNA, the CDR3 is TGTGCCACCAGCAGAGATGTTCGGCCCCAGAGCTCCTATAATTCACCCCTCCACTTT. The full variable domain, rest sourced from reference TRBV15 and TRBJ1-6, is DAMVIQNPRYQVTQFGKPVTLSCSQTLNHNVMYWYQQKSSQAPKLLFHYYDKDFNNEADTPDNFQSRRPNTSFCFLDIRSPGLGDTAMYLCATSRDVRPQSSYNSPLHFGNGTRLTVT.

This clonotype was picked up many times. V is TRBV9 and J is TRBJ2-3; either TRBD1 or TRBD2 may supply D (6 bases each). The CDR3 sequence is 13 residues long. Germline V gene sequence: CDR1 SGDLS, CDR2 YYNGEE. With 3 bases removed from V and 4 bases from J, the gap between germline ends came to 9 bases. CDR3 sequence reads: CASSARGADTQYF. The CDR3 DNA follows: TGTGCCAGCAGCGCAAGGGGGGCAGATACGCAGTATTTT.

The chain recombines TRBV12-3 or TRBV12-4 with TRBJ1-5, with 7 bases identical to TRBD1. V dropped 5 bases and J dropped 6; count of bases not matched to a gene: 10. This CDR3 has 15 residues. The CDR3 sequence: CASSHAPTGVQPQHF. As DNA, the CDR3 is TGTGCCAGCAGTCACGCCCCTACAGGGGTTCAGCCCCAGCATTTT.

Ten or more counts support this clonotype. V is TRBV2 and J is TRBJ1-6, with D possibly TRBD1 on 5 matching bases. Germline CDR1 and CDR2: SNHLY and FYNNEI. V dropped 7 bases and J dropped 8 bases, with 12 bases sitting between them. The CDR3 has 13 residues. DNA of the CDR3: TGTGCCAGCATGACTACAGGTTATTCACCCCTCCACTTT. Protein: CASMTTGYSPLHF.

This sequence joins TRBV19 and TRBJ2-2, with D unclear. Germline CDR1 and CDR2: LNHDA and SQIVND (reference sequence). The CDR3 has 13 amino acids. Trimming took off 11 bases at V and 0 bases at J, with 10 bases between the two ends. The CDR3: CAALGANTGELFF. CDR3 nucleotide sequence: TGTGCCGCGCTCGGAGCGAACACCGGGGAGCTGTTTTTT. Looking up the rest from reference TRBV19 and TRBJ2-2 gives the full variable domain: DGGITQSPKYLFRKEGQNVTLSCEQNLNHDAMYWYRQDPGQGLRLIYYSQIVNDFQKGDIAEGYSVSREKKESFPLTVTSAQKNPTAFYLCAALGANTGELFFGEGSRLTVL.

This chain links TRBV10-1 with TRBJ2-7, with D perhaps matching TRBD1 (5 bases). CDR1 and CDR2 from the germline V gene are WNHNN and SYGVQD (reference sequence). The V gene lost 3 bases and the J gene lost 6 bases, with 6 bases spanning the gap. The CDR3 runs 11 residues. CDR3 DNA sequence: TGCGCCAGCAGTGACAGGGCCGAGCAGTACTTC. Residues: CASSDRAEQYF.

This clonotype was seen a handful of times. Since no conserved phenylalanine or tryptophan closes the CDR3, a read error is the likely cause. The CDR3 spells CASSGGRGESVNEQFL. The CDR3, as DNA: TGTGCCAGCAGTGGGGGAAGAGGAGAGTCGGTTAATGAGCAGTTCCTC. V usage is TRBV6-4 and J usage is TRBJ2-1; no reliable D call. The V gene lost 4 bases and the J gene lost 7 bases, with 20 bases spanning the gap. CDR1 MRHNA and CDR2 SNTAGT come from the germline V gene. The CDR3 has 16 residues.

This rearrangement joins TRBV10-3 to TRBJ2-7; D may match TRBD1 or TRBD2 (7 bases each). The CDR3 consists of 18 residues. V lost 0 bases, J lost 3 bases, and 21 bases lay in between. The germline gives CDR1 ENHRY, CDR2 SYGVKD. The CDR3, as DNA: TGTGCCATCAGTGAGTCCACCGGCCAGGGGGGGATATACTACGAGCAGTACTTC. Protein sequence: CAISESTGQGGIYYEQYF.

Judged by abundance, this clonotype is medium-sized. This chain joins TRBV12-3 or TRBV12-4 and TRBJ2-5, with unresolved D. V lost 6 bases, J lost 4 bases, and 3 bases lay in between. CDR3 size: 10 residues. CDR3 in amino acids: CASRSETQYF. The CDR3, as DNA: TGTGCCAGCAGGTCAGAGACCCAGTACTTC.

V is TRBV15 and J is TRBJ1-5; D uncertain. Trimming shortened V by 0 bases and J by 6 bases, and 12 bases separated the two germline ends. The CDR3 consists of 15 residues. Germline CDR1 reads LNHNV; CDR2 reads YYDKDF (reference sequence). The CDR3 loop reads CATSRDRGMSQPQHF. CDR3 in DNA: TGTGCCACCAGCAGAGATCGGGGTATGAGTCAGCCCCAGCATTTT.

As to this clonotype: A much larger clone differs by one base, so this may be a read error. CDR3 protein: CASSPGGSYEQYF. The CDR3 region has the DNA TGCGCCAGCAGCCCAGGGGGGTCCTACGAGCAGTACTTC. J is TRBJ2-7 and V is TRBV4-1; perhaps TRBD1 as D (7 bases). This CDR3 has 13 residues. Trimming removed 4 bases from V and 1 base from J, with 8 bases in between. Germline V CDR1 and CDR2: MGHRA, YSYEKL.

The chain couples TRBV20-1 to TRBJ1-6; 7 nucleotides line up with TRBD1. The CDR3 totals 14 residues. In germline, CDR1 is DFQATT, CDR2 SNEGSKA (reference sequence). After removal of 4 bases from V and 5 bases from J, the junction contained 5 bases not matched to a gene. CDR3 loop: CSAKDRLHNSPLHF. CDR3 bases: TGCAGTGCTAAGGACAGGCTCCATAATTCACCCCTCCACTTT.

This clonotype appeared many times. J is TRBJ2-7 and V is TRBV7-9; D unclear. Germline lookup yields CDR1 SEHNR and CDR2 FQNEAQ (reference sequence). This CDR3 comprises 12 residues. The V end was cut by 3 bases, the J end by 3 bases, with 6 bases between. CDR3: CASSFRNYEQYF. CDR3 in DNA: TGTGCCAGCAGCTTTCGTAACTACGAGCAGTACTTC.

This clonotype has a count of ten or more. The genes are TRBV11-2 and TRBJ1-1; tentative D call: TRBD1 (5 bases). The V gene's germline CDR1 is SGHAT and CDR2 FQNNGV. The CDR3 length is 14 residues. Trimming left V 1 base short and J 10 bases short, with 16 bases between. CDR3 sequence reads: CASSLGGVSQGAFF. The CDR3 DNA is TGTGCCAGCAGCTTAGGAGGGGTTTCACAAGGAGCTTTCTTT.

The V gene is TRBV25-1, the J gene TRBJ2-7, with 15 bases fitting TRBD2. V was pared by 1 base and J by 6 bases, with 7 bases of the junction left unmatched. Per germline, CDR1 MGHDK and CDR2 SYGVNS. The CDR3 contains 17 residues. The CDR3 protein is CASSEFWTSGRASEQYF. The DNA for the CDR3 is TGTGCCAGCAGTGAATTCTGGACTAGCGGGAGGGCCTCCGAGCAGTACTTC.

The rearrangement uses TRBV7-9 and TRBJ2-7, with D possibly matching TRBD2 (6 bases). There are 15 residues in the CDR3. Trimming removed 2 bases at V and 0 bases at J, with 11 bases between. Germline loops: CDR1 SEHNR, CDR2 FQNEAQ (reference sequence). The DNA of the CDR3 is TGTGCCAGCAGCTTAAAGGCGGGGAGCTCCTACGAGCAGTACTTC. Its translation: CASSLKAGSSYEQYF.

V and J are TRBV4-3 and TRBJ2-1; 8 bases match TRBD2. J was trimmed by 0 bases and V by 3 bases; bases with no gene match: 4. The CDR3 totals 16 residues. CDR1 LGHNA and CDR2 YSLEER come from the germline V gene. The CDR3 DNA is TGCGCCAGCAGCCAGGTTAGCGGGATCTCCTACAATGAGCAGTTCTTC. Protein sequence: CASSQVSGISYNEQFF.

This rearrangement joins TRBV2 to TRBJ2-5; tentative D call: TRBD2 (5 bases). CDR3 length: 17 amino acids. The V end was cut by 2 bases, the J end by 3 bases, with 19 bases between. Per the germline V gene, CDR1 is SNHLY and CDR2 is FYNNEI. The CDR3 protein is CASSESGPRGLEETQYF. The CDR3 DNA follows: TGTGCCAGCAGTGAATCAGGCCCACGGGGATTAGAAGAGACCCAGTACTTC.

This clonotype was seen at least ten times. J is TRBJ2-3 and V is TRBV7-9; TRBD2 matches at 7 bases. V lost 0 bases, J lost 4 bases, and 13 bases stayed unmatched. Germline values: CDR1 SEHNR, CDR2 FQNEAQ (reference sequence). CDR3 size: 18 residues. DNA for the CDR3: TGTGCCAGCAGCTTAGCGAGGGGAGCGGGATTGAGGGCAGATACGCAGTATTTT. Protein: CASSLARGAGLRADTQYF.

This clonotype was seen a few times. Its ends do not fully match the called genes, so a read error is possible. The CDR3 bases are TGCAGTGCCAGAGGGGGGGTTGGCGGGAGGGTGGGCACCGGGGAGCTGTTTTTT. It specifies CSARGGVGGRVGTGELFF. V gene TRBV20-1 combines with J gene TRBJ2-2; TRBD2 agrees at 9 bases. The CDR3 sequence is 18 residues long. Looked up from germline, CDR1 is DFQATT and CDR2 is SNEGSKA (reference sequence).

This clonotype was seen a few times. The V and J genes are TRBV19 and TRBJ2-3, with D possibly matching TRBD1 (6 bases). The CDR3 has 15 amino acids. Germline-derived CDR1 and CDR2 are LNHDA and SQIVND (reference sequence). V gave up 5 bases and J gave up 2 bases, with 14 bases separating them. As DNA, the CDR3 is TGTGCCAGTAGTCCAGGGGTCTGGGCCACAGATACGCAGTATTTT. It encodes CASSPGVWATDTQYF. The full variable domain, its missing parts supplied by reference TRBV19 and TRBJ2-3, is DGGITQSPKYLFRKEGQNVTLSCEQNLNHDAMYWYRQDPGQGLRLIYYSQIVNDFQKGDIAEGYSVSREKKESFPLTVTSAQKNPTAFYLCASSPGVWATDTQYFGPGTRLTVL.

This chain uses TRBV12-3 or TRBV12-4 with TRBJ2-2; D assignment may be TRBD1 or TRBD2 (5 bases each). CDR3 size: 16 residues. The V gene lost 8 bases and the J gene lost 5 bases, with 21 bases spanning the gap. As DNA, the CDR3 is TGTGCCAGCCCGATCACTGGGGCGGGTGCTACCGGGGAGCTGTTTTTT. Its protein is CASPITGAGATGELFF.

V and J are TRBV28 and TRBJ1-2; TRBD1 might be the D (5 bases). The germline gives CDR1 MDHEN, CDR2 SYDVKM. The CDR3 extends over 13 amino acids. Between the trimmed V and J ends, which lost 6 bases and 7 bases, there was a span of 15 bases. The CDR3 is CASRPTVRPGYTF. The CDR3 DNA reads as TGTGCCAGCAGACCGACAGTACGACCTGGCTACACCTTC.

In this sample, this clonotype is medium-sized. V is TRBV29-1 and J is TRBJ1-2; the D is unclear. Trimming left V 6 bases short and J 8 bases short, with 10 bases between. The CDR3 has 10 amino acids. Germline-derived CDR1 and CDR2 are SQVTM and ANQGSEA. The chain's CDR3 is CSVETGGYTF. The CDR3 nucleotides are TGCAGCGTAGAGACTGGGGGCTACACCTTC.

The chain combines TRBV25-1 with TRBJ2-5; a possible D gene is TRBD2 (5 bases). Germline V CDR1 and CDR2: MGHDK, SYGVNS. The CDR3 totals 15 residues. V was cut by 1 base and J by 4 bases, with 13 bases left in between. This CDR3 is CASSESLGEGETQYF. CDR3 nucleotide sequence: TGTGCCAGCAGTGAATCCCTCGGGGAAGGAGAGACCCAGTACTTC.

Comments on this clonotype: Sequence at one end of the junction differs from germline and may be a read error. CDR3 residues: CASSEWGAANTEAFF. Written as DNA, the CDR3 is TGTGCCAGTAGTGAATGGGGGGCAGCAAACACTGAAGCTTTCTTT. The chain recombines TRBV2 with TRBJ1-1, with D perhaps TRBD1 (6 bases). Per the germline V gene, CDR1 is SNHLY and CDR2 is FYNNEI. The CDR3 is 15 residues long.